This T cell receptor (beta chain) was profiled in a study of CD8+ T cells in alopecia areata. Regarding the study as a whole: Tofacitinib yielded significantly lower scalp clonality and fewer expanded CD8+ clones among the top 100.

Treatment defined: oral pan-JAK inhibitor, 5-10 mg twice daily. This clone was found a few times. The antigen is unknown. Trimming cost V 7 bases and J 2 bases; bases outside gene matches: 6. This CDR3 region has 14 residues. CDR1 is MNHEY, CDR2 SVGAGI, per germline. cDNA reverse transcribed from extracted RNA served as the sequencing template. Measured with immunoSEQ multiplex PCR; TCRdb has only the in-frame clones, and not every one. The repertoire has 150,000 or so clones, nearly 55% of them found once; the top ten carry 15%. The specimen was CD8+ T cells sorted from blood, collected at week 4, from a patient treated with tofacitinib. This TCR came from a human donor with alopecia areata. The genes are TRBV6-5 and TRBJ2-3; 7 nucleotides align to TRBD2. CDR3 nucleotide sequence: TGTGCCAGCAAGGCGGGGGAGAACACAGATACGCAGTATTTT. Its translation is CASKAGENTDTQYF.